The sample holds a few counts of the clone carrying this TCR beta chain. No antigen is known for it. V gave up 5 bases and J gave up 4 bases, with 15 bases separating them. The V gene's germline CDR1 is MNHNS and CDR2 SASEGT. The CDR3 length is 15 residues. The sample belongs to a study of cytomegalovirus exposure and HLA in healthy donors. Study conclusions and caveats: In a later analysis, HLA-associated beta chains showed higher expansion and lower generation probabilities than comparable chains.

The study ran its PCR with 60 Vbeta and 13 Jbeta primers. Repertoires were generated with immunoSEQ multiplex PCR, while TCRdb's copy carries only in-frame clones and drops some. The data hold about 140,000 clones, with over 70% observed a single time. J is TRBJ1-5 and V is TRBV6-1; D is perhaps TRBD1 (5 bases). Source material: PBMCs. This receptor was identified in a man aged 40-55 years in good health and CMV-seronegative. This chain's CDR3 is CASSPDQRGNQPQHF. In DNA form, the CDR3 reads TGTGCCAGCAGTCCGGATCAGCGGGGGAATCAGCCCCAGCATTTT.